The next 14 T cell receptor beta chains were all read from a single sample in a study of T cell changes during pregnancy in multiple sclerosis. Measured with immunoSEQ multiplex PCR; TCRdb has only the in-frame clones, and not every one. This table holds more than 65,000 clones, around nine tenths found once. The sample in question was CD4+ T cells from peripheral blood mononuclear cells, obtained before pregnancy. The receptors were sampled from a female donor with multiple sclerosis, enrolled in a pregnancy study.

This chain joins TRBV18 and TRBJ2-2, with a weak D call TRBD1 (5 bases). Germline-derived CDR1 and CDR2 are KGHSH and LQKENI. The CDR3 contains 15 residues. The ends were cut back, 3 bases at V and 3 bases at J, with 11 bases in the middle. The CDR3 DNA is TGTGCCAGCTCACCTCGCAGGGTGGACACCGGGGAGCTGTTTTTT. Translation: CASSPRRVDTGELFF.

The J gene is TRBJ2-5, the V gene TRBV6-6; no definite D call. The V end was cut by 6 bases, the J end by 4 bases, with 6 bases between. The CDR3 spans 11 residues. From germline, CDR1 is MNHNY and CDR2 SVGAGI (reference sequence). CDR3 amino acids: CASSQVETQYF. CDR3 DNA: TGTGCCAGCAGCCAGGTAGAGACCCAGTACTTC.

The chain employs TRBV5-5 and TRBJ2-7; D is undetermined. There are 14 residues in the CDR3. The germline gives CDR1 SGHKS, CDR2 YYEKEE (reference sequence). V was clipped by 0 bases and J by 7 bases, with 14 bases between them. The CDR3, as DNA: TGTGCCAGCAGCTTGGTTAGTCCCCGCTGGGAGCAGTACTTC. Translation gives CASSLVSPRWEQYF.

This chain uses TRBV5-1 with TRBJ1-5, with TRBD1 as a possible D gene (5 bases). V was shortened by 4 bases and J by 2 bases, with 13 bases between the two germline ends. Germline V gene sequence: CDR1 SGHRS, CDR2 YFSETQ. The CDR3 runs 15 residues. The CDR3 bases are TGCGCCAGCAGCCTCGACAGTCTAGGCAATCAGCCCCAGCATTTT. It codes for CASSLDSLGNQPQHF.

The J gene is TRBJ2-1, the V gene TRBV7-3; tentatively, D is TRBD1 (5 bases). The CDR3 spans 16 residues. Germline assignment: CDR1 SGHTA and CDR2 FQGTGA. V lost 4 bases and J 8 bases, leaving 21 bases between the germline ends. CDR3 in DNA: TGTGCCAGCAGCTCCGGAAGCTCGGGCAGGGATTATGAGCAGTTCTTC. Encoded protein: CASSSGSSGRDYEQFF.

The rearrangement joins TRBV28 to TRBJ1-2, with 7 positions matching TRBD1. This CDR3 has 13 amino acids. The trim removed 2 bases at V and 8 bases at J, leaving 5 bases unmatched. Germline assignment: CDR1 MDHEN and CDR2 SYDVKM. The DNA of the CDR3 is TGTGCCAGCAGTTTAGTCAGGGGGTTCGGCTACACCTTC. Protein sequence: CASSLVRGFGYTF.

The rearrangement uses TRBV18 and TRBJ2-2, with TRBD1 as a possible D gene (6 bases). Germline V gene lookup returns CDR1 KGHSH and CDR2 LQKENI. This CDR3 comprises 15 residues. V was clipped by 6 bases and J by 5 bases, with 16 bases between them. The CDR3 nucleotides read TGTGCCAGCTCGCCCGGCCTGGGGGCGACCGGGGAGCTGTTTTTT. Its translation: CASSPGLGATGELFF.

The rearrangement joins TRBV2 to TRBJ2-3; a weak D match, TRBD1 (5 bases). Germline loops: CDR1 SNHLY, CDR2 FYNNEI. This CDR3 comprises 14 residues. V lost 1 base to trimming and J lost 7 bases, with 12 bases between them. The CDR3 DNA is TGTGCCAGCAGTGAAGGGACACCTACCCATACGCAGTATTTT. It yields the protein CASSEGTPTHTQYF.

The V call is TRBV6-1, the J call TRBJ2-1; 11 bases are a match to TRBD2. The CDR3 spans 20 residues. Trimming at V came to 2 bases and at J to 3 bases, leaving 15 bases not matched to a gene. Germline V gives CDR1 MNHNS, CDR2 SASEGT. CDR3 protein: CASSEQRLAGLRRYYNEQFF. The DNA for the CDR3 is TGTGCCAGCAGTGAACAAAGACTAGCGGGGCTTAGAAGGTACTACAATGAGCAGTTCTTC.

The chain is built from TRBV9 and TRBJ2-2, with 12 bases identical to TRBD2. Trimming cost V 2 bases and J 6 bases; bases outside gene matches: 5. Germline CDR1 and CDR2: SGDLS and YYNGEE. The CDR3 covers 16 residues. Written as DNA, the CDR3 is TGTGCCAGCAGCGTCCTAGCGGGAGGGGTGTCCGGGGAGCTGTTTTTT. This gives the protein CASSVLAGGVSGELFF. The variable domain in full, with the rest retrieved from reference TRBV9 and TRBJ2-2, is DSGVTQTPKHLITATGQRVTLRCSPRSGDLSVYWYQQSLDQGLQFLIQYYNGEERAKGNILERFSAQQFPDLHSELNLSSLELGDSALYFCASSVLAGGVSGELFFGEGSRLTVL.

The chain combines TRBV29-1 with TRBJ1-2, with D unclear. The V end lost 7 bases, the J end lost 8 bases, and 17 bases lay between the germline ends. The germline V gene encodes CDR1 SQVTM and CDR2 ANQGSEA. The CDR3 runs to 12 residues. In nucleotides, the CDR3 is TGCAGCGCCGGGAGCGGATGGGAGGGCTACACCTTC. Its protein product is CSAGSGWEGYTF.

This rearrangement joins TRBV2 to TRBJ2-7; 9 positions agree with TRBD1. V gave up 8 bases and J gave up 1 base; unmatched junction bases: 9. From germline, CDR1 is SNHLY and CDR2 FYNNEI. This CDR3 has 15 amino acids. As DNA, the CDR3 is TGTGCCAGCGTATGGGGGGACAGGGCGTCCTACGAGCAGTACTTC. This encodes CASVWGDRASYEQYF. Full variable domain (missing parts from reference TRBV2 and TRBJ2-7): EPEVTQTPSHQVTQMGQEVILRCVPISNHLYFYWYRQILGQKVEFLVSFYNNEISEKSEIFDDQFSVERPDGSNFTLKIRSTKLEDSAMYFCASVWGDRASYEQYFGPGTRLTVT.

This sequence joins TRBV9 and TRBJ2-1; 8 bases align to TRBD2. The length of the CDR3 is 14 residues. Trimming removed 0 bases from V and 8 bases from J; junction bases left unmatched: 4. Germline V gene lookup returns CDR1 SGDLS and CDR2 YYNGEE. CDR3 residues: CASSVGLAMHEQFF. The CDR3 DNA reads as TGTGCCAGCAGCGTAGGACTAGCGATGCATGAGCAGTTCTTC.

The J gene is TRBJ2-3, the V gene TRBV7-9; D gene uncertain. Per the germline V gene, CDR1 is SEHNR and CDR2 is FQNEAQ (reference sequence). There are 14 residues in the CDR3. Trimming took off 1 base at V and 0 bases at J, with 5 bases between the two ends. This chain's CDR3 is CASSLGTSTDTQYF. The CDR3 DNA reads TGTGCCAGCAGCTTAGGTACTAGCACAGATACGCAGTATTTT.